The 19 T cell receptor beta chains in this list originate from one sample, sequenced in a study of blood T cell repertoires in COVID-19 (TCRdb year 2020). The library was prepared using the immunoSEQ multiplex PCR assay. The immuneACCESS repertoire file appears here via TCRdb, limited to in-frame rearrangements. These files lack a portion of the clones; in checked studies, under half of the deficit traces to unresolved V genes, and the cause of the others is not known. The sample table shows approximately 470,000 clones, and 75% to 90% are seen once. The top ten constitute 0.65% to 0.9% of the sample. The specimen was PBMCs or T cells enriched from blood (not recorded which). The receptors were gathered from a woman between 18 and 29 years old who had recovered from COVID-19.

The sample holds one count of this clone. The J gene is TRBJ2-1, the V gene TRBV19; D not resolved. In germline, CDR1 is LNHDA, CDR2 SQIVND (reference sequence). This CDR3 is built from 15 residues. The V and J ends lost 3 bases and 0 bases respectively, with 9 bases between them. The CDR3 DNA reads TGTGCCAGTAGTATCGAAGAGAGCTCCTACAATGAGCAGTTCTTC. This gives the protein CASSIEESSYNEQFF. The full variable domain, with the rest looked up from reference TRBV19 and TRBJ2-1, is DGGITQSPKYLFRKEGQNVTLSCEQNLNHDAMYWYRQDPGQGLRLIYYSQIVNDFQKGDIAEGYSVSREKKESFPLTVTSAQKNPTAFYLCASSIEESSYNEQFFGPGTRLTVL.

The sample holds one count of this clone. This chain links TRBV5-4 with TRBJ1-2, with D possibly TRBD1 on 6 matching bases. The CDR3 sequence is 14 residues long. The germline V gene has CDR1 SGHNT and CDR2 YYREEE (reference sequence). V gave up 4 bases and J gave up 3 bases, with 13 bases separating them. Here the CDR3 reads CASSDQRTDYGYTF. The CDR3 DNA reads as TGTGCCAGCAGCGACCAGAGGACAGACTATGGCTACACCTTC.

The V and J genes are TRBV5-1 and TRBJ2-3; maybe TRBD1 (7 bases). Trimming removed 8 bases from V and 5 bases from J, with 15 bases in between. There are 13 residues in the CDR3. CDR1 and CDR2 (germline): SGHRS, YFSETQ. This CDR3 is CASAGGSRDTQYF. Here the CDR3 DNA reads TGCGCCAGTGCAGGGGGGTCGAGAGATACGCAGTATTTT.

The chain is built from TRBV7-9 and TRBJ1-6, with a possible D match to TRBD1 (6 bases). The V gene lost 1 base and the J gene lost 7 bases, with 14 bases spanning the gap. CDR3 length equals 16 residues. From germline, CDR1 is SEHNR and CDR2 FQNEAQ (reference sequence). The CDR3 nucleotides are TGTGCCAGCAGCTTAGGGCCCGAGGGGGAGAATTCACCCCTCCACTTT. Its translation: CASSLGPEGENSPLHF.

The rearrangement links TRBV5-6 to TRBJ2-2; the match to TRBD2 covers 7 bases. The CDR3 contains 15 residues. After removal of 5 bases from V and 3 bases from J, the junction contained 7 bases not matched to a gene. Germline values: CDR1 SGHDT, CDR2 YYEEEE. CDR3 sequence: CASSPNGRYTGELFF. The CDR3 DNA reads TGTGCCAGCAGTCCGAACGGGAGGTACACCGGGGAGCTGTTTTTT.

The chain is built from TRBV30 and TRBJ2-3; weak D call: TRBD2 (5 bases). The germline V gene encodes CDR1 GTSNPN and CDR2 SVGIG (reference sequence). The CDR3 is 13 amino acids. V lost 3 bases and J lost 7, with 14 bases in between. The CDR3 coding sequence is TGTGCCTGGAGCGGAGGCCCTGGTTATACGCAGTATTTT. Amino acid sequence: CAWSGGPGYTQYF. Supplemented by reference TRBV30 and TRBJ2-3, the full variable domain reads SQTIHQWPATLVQPVGSPLSLECTVEGTSNPNLYWYRQAAGRGLQLLFYSVGIGQISSEVPQNLSASRPQDRQFILSSKKLLLSDSGFYLCAWSGGPGYTQYFGPGTRLTVL.

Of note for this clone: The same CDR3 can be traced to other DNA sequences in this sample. In DNA, the CDR3 is TGTGCCAGCAGTGAGGGACAGGGTTCCTACGAGCAGTACTTC. Amino acid sequence: CASSEGQGSYEQYF. This sequence joins TRBV2 and TRBJ2-7; the match to TRBD1 covers 9 bases. This CDR3 is built from 14 residues. V trimming: 3 bases; J trimming: 1 base; junction bases outside the gene matches: 1. Germline assignment: CDR1 SNHLY and CDR2 FYNNEI.

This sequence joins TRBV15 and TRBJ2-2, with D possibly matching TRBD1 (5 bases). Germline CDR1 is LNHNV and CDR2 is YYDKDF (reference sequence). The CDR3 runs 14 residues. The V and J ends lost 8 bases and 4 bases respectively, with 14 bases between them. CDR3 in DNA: TGTGCCACCGGAAATCCAGGGTCCACCGGGGAGCTGTTTTTT. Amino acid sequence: CATGNPGSTGELFF.

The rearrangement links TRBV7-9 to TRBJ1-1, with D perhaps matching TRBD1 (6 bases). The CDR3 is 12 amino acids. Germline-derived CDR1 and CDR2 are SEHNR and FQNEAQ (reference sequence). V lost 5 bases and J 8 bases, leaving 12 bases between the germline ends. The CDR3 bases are TGTGCCAGCAGCGCTACCGGGACAGAAGCTTTCTTT. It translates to CASSATGTEAFF.

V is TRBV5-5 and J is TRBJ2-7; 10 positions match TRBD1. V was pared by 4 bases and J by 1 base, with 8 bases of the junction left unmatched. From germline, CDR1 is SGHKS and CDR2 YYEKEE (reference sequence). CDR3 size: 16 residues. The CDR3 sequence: CASSELTGGKSYEQYF. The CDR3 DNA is TGTGCCAGCAGCGAGCTGACAGGGGGCAAATCCTACGAGCAGTACTTC.

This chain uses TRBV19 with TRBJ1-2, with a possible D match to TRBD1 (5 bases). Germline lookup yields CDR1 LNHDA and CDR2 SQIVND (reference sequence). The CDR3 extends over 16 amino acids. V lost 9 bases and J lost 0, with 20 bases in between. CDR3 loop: CARKGLRALANYGYTF. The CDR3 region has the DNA TGTGCCAGAAAGGGGTTACGAGCCTTAGCTAACTATGGCTACACCTTC. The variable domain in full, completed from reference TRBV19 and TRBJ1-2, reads DGGITQSPKYLFRKEGQNVTLSCEQNLNHDAMYWYRQDPGQGLRLIYYSQIVNDFQKGDIAEGYSVSREKKESFPLTVTSAQKNPTAFYLCARKGLRALANYGYTFGSGTRLTVV.

The CDR3 protein is CASSLVGGASQPQHF. CDR3 in DNA: TGTGCCAGCAGCTTAGTCGGGGGGGCGAGTCAGCCCCAGCATTTT. The chain joins TRBV7-2 to TRBJ1-5, with D possibly TRBD1 on 6 matching bases. CDR1 is SGHTA, CDR2 FQGNSA, per germline. The CDR3 is 15 amino acids. V lost 1 base and J 6 bases, leaving 13 bases between the germline ends.

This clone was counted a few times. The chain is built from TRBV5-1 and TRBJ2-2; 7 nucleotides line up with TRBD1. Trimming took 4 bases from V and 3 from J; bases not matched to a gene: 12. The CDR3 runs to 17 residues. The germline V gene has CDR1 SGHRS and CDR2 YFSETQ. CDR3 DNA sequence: TGCGCCAGCAGCCTTATATCGCCGCAGGGGGACACCGGGGAGCTGTTTTTT. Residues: CASSLISPQGDTGELFF.

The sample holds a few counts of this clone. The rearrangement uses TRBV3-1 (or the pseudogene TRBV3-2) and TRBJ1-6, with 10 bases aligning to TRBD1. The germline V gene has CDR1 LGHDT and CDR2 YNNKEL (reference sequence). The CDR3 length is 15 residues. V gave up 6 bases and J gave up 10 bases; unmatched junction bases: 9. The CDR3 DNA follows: TGTGCCAGCAGGGTCAGGACAGGGGGTGACTCACCCCTCCACTTT. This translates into CASRVRTGGDSPLHF.

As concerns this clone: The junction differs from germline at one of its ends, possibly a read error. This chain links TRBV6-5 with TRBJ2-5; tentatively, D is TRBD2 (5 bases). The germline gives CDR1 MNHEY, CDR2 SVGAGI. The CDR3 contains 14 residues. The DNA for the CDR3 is TGTGCCAGCACCCCCCGGGGAGTGGAAGAGGCCCAGTACTTC. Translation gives CASTPRGVEEAQYF.

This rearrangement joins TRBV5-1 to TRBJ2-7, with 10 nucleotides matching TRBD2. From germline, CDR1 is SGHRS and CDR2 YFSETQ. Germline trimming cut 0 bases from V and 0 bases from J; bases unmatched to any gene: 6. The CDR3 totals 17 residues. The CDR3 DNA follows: TGCGCCAGCAGCTTGGCCCAAAGCGGGGGGGCCTCCTACGAGCAGTACTTC. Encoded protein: CASSLAQSGGASYEQYF.

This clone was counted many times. CDR3 residues: CAWSVHERGGGTEAFF. DNA for the CDR3: TGTGCCTGGAGTGTACATGAAAGGGGGGGAGGGACTGAAGCTTTCTTT. This chain links TRBV30 with TRBJ1-1; D is perhaps TRBD1 (6 bases). Trimming cost V 0 bases and J 5 bases, with 19 bases left between them. This CDR3 region has 16 residues. Germline V gene lookup returns CDR1 GTSNPN and CDR2 SVGIG (reference sequence). Complete variable domain (other parts from reference TRBV30 and TRBJ1-1): SQTIHQWPATLVQPVGSPLSLECTVEGTSNPNLYWYRQAAGRGLQLLFYSVGIGQISSEVPQNLSASRPQDRQFILSSKKLLLSDSGFYLCAWSVHERGGGTEAFFGQGTRLTVV.

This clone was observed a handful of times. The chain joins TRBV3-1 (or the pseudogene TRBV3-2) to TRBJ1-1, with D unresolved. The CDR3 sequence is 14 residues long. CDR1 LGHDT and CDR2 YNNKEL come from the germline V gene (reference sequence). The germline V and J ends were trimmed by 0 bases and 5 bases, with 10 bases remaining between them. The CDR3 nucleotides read TGTGCCAGCAGCCAAGAATGGTCCAGGACTGAAGCTTTCTTT. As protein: CASSQEWSRTEAFF.

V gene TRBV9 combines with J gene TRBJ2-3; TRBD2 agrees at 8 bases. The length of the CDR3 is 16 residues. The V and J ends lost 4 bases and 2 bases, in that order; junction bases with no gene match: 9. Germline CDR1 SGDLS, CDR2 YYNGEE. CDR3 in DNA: TGTGCCAGCAGCTTGCTACTAGCGGCATCCACAGATACGCAGTATTTT. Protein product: CASSLLLAASTDTQYF.